Below, 20 T cell receptor beta chains from the same sample are listed, as sequenced in a study of CD8 T cells in Susac syndrome. An amount of RNA that ranged from roughly 0.5 to 1 ug was reverse transcribed with random hexamers. TCRdb re-called the immunoSEQ multiplex PCR reads with MiXCR, one entry per CDR3 protein. This sample yields 77,000 or so distinct CDR3 sequences, of which about 95% are seen a single time; roughly 0.4% belongs to the top ten. Sequenced input: CD8+ T cells from PBMCs. The receptors were sampled from a human donor with multiple sclerosis.

The count of this clonotype is one. The chain joins TRBV29-1 to TRBJ2-7, with no clear D. V lost 4 bases and J 6 bases, leaving 13 bases between the germline ends. Germline CDR1 SQVTM, CDR2 ANQGSEA. The CDR3 covers 12 residues. The CDR3 nucleotides read TGCAGCGTTGTAGCAGATGCCCCCGAGCAGTACTTC. This translates into CSVVADAPEQYF.

The chain is built from TRBV3-1 and TRBJ2-1, with a weak D call TRBD1 (6 bases). The CDR3 extends over 16 amino acids. V lost 1 base and J lost 7, with 17 bases in between. The germline V gene has CDR1 LGHDT and CDR2 YNNKEL (reference sequence). CDR3 sequence: CASSQAGTGTWNEQFF. As DNA, the CDR3 is TGTGCCAGCAGCCAAGCGGGAACAGGGACGTGGAATGAGCAGTTCTTC.

J is TRBJ1-5 and V is TRBV18; D not resolved. Germline lookup yields CDR1 KGHSH and CDR2 LQKENI. The CDR3 covers 14 residues. The ends were cut back, 3 bases at V and 6 bases at J, with 12 bases in the middle. The CDR3 DNA follows: TGTGCCAGCTCACCGTTCAGGATAGGTCAGCCCCAGCATTTT. Translation gives CASSPFRIGQPQHF.

The chain combines TRBV7-9 with TRBJ1-3; D gene unclear. V was cut by 1 base and J by 1 base, with 11 bases left in between. The CDR3 is 16 amino acids. CDR1 SEHNR and CDR2 FQNEAQ come from the germline V gene (reference sequence). CDR3 protein: CASSLGMPESGNTIYF. CDR3 bases: TGTGCCAGCAGCTTAGGGATGCCAGAATCTGGAAACACCATATATTTT.

V is TRBV29-1 and J is TRBJ2-1, with D possibly being TRBD2 (7 bases). The CDR3 loop spans 13 amino acids. With 3 bases removed from V and 7 bases from J, the gap between germline ends came to 13 bases. Germline V gives CDR1 SQVTM, CDR2 ANQGSEA. The CDR3 DNA reads TGCAGCGTTGACCCGGGGGGCCCAAATGAGCAGTTCTTC. Residues: CSVDPGGPNEQFF.

The V call is TRBV6-5, the J call TRBJ2-7; D unresolved. The germline V gene has CDR1 MNHEY and CDR2 SVGAGI. CDR3 length: 15 amino acids. V lost 0 bases, J lost 0 bases, and 9 bases lay in between. CDR3 protein: CASSYSLDFSYEQYF. The CDR3 region has the DNA TGTGCCAGCAGTTACTCCCTTGACTTCTCCTACGAGCAGTACTTC.

This rearrangement joins TRBV29-1 to TRBJ2-7; D is possibly TRBD1 or TRBD2 (5 bases each). The CDR3 is 13 amino acids. V dropped 6 bases and J dropped 2 bases, with 14 bases sitting between them. Germline V gene lookup returns CDR1 SQVTM and CDR2 ANQGSEA. CDR3 in DNA: TGCAGCGTCTACAGGACGGGGCCCTACGAGCAGTACTTC. As protein: CSVYRTGPYEQYF.

The J gene is TRBJ1-1, the V gene TRBV9; D gene uncertain. CDR1 is SGDLS and CDR2 is YYNGEE in the germline V gene. The ends were cut back, 2 bases at V and 2 bases at J, with 13 bases in the middle. The CDR3 consists of 15 residues. The CDR3 here is CASSVTGRSNTEAFF. CDR3 DNA: TGTGCCAGCAGCGTTACCGGGCGGAGTAACACTGAAGCTTTCTTT.

This clonotype is a singleton in its sample. J is TRBJ2-7 and V is TRBV7-6, with 10 bases aligning to TRBD2. V lost 5 bases, J lost 3 bases, and 7 bases stayed unmatched. The CDR3 sequence is 15 residues long. CDR1 SGHVS and CDR2 FNYEAQ come from the germline V gene. The CDR3 coding sequence is TGTGCCAGCAGCCAAAGAAAGCGGGAGGGCTACGAGCAGTACTTC. As protein: CASSQRKREGYEQYF.

This rearrangement joins TRBV3-1 to TRBJ2-5; no clear D. The CDR3 spans 15 residues. The V end was cut by 0 bases, the J end by 5 bases, with 13 bases between. Germline assignment: CDR1 LGHDT and CDR2 YNNKEL (reference sequence). CDR3 region: CASSQDLSPGETQYF. The CDR3 DNA follows: TGTGCCAGCAGCCAAGATCTTAGCCCCGGGGAGACCCAGTACTTC.

The chain employs TRBV2 and TRBJ2-7, with TRBD2 identical over 10 bases. V was clipped by 5 bases and J by 2 bases; unmatched bases: 9. The CDR3 covers 16 residues. Per germline, CDR1 SNHLY and CDR2 FYNNEI. CDR3 coding DNA: TGTGCCAGCAGTAACCCTAGAGCGGGAGGGACCTACGAGCAGTACTTC. Translation: CASSNPRAGGTYEQYF.

This chain connects TRBV20-1 to TRBJ2-7; 9 bases are a match to TRBD1. There are 15 residues in the CDR3. Germline V CDR1 and CDR2: DFQATT, SNEGSKA (reference sequence). With 1 base clipped from V and 2 bases from J, the junction kept 6 bases outside the gene matches. CDR3 amino acids: CSARGVRDRAYEQYF. The CDR3 DNA reads as TGCAGTGCTAGAGGAGTCCGGGACAGGGCCTACGAGCAGTACTTC.

This clonotype was observed a single time. The CDR3 sequence is CASSSSTQYF. CDR3 DNA: TGTGCCAGCAGTTCCTCCACGCAGTATTTT. This chain links TRBV12-3 or TRBV12-4 with TRBJ2-3; D not certain. The CDR3 has 10 amino acids. The ends were cut back, 4 bases at V and 9 bases at J, with 5 bases in the middle.

This clonotype occurred once. This rearrangement joins TRBV12-3 or TRBV12-4 to TRBJ1-1; no clear D. The germline V and J ends were trimmed by 1 base and 3 bases, with 18 bases remaining between them. This CDR3 contains 17 residues. The CDR3 region is CASSLDLRYQWDTEAFF. The CDR3 DNA follows: TGTGCCAGCAGTTTAGATTTAAGGTACCAGTGGGACACTGAAGCTTTCTTT.

The chain is built from TRBV7-8 and TRBJ2-7, with D hard to call. The CDR3 runs 14 residues. Per the germline V gene, CDR1 is SGHVS and CDR2 is FQNEAQ. Trimming left V 6 bases short and J 5 bases short, with 17 bases between. This CDR3 reads CASRVRSSTDEQYF. The CDR3 DNA sequence: TGTGCCAGCAGGGTTCGGTCGTCAACGGACGAGCAGTACTTC.

The rearrangement links TRBV5-1 to TRBJ1-1; unclear D gene. Germline CDR1 and CDR2: SGHRS and YFSETQ. Trimming removed 2 bases from V and 1 base from J, with 15 bases in between. This CDR3 comprises 16 residues. CDR3 residues: CASSFQSLPENTEAFF. The CDR3 DNA is TGCGCCAGCAGCTTCCAAAGTTTACCCGAGAACACTGAAGCTTTCTTT. Based on the CDR3 plus reference TRBV5-1 and TRBJ1-1, the full variable domain is KAGVTQTPRYLIKTRGQQVTLSCSPISGHRSVSWYQQTPGQGLQFLFEYFSETQRNKGNFPGRFSGRQFSNSRSEMNVSTLELGDSALYLCASSFQSLPENTEAFFGQGTRLTVV.

DNA of the CDR3: TGCAGTGCTAGAGAGGAGAATGATCAAGCTTTCTTT. It codes for CSAREENDQAFF. The rearrangement links TRBV20-1 to TRBJ1-1; D is ambiguous. V was shortened by 0 bases and J by 9 bases, with 11 bases between the two germline ends. The germline gives CDR1 DFQATT, CDR2 SNEGSKA (reference sequence). This CDR3 is built from 12 residues.

This chain uses TRBV9 with TRBJ2-4; a weak D match, TRBD2 (6 bases). V lost 2 bases and J 0 bases, leaving 12 bases between the germline ends. This CDR3 contains 16 residues. Germline-derived CDR1 and CDR2 are SGDLS and YYNGEE. CDR3 residues: CASSVGGALAKNIQYF. DNA of the CDR3: TGTGCCAGCAGCGTCGGCGGGGCTCTAGCCAAAAACATTCAGTACTTC.

V gene TRBV4-3 combines with J gene TRBJ2-2, with D unresolved. CDR1 is LGHNA, CDR2 YSLEER, per germline. The ends were cut back, 0 bases at V and 4 bases at J, with 6 bases in the middle. The CDR3 has 14 amino acids. The chain's CDR3 is CASSQDSGTGELFF. In nucleotides, the CDR3 is TGCGCCAGCAGCCAAGATTCGGGCACCGGGGAGCTGTTTTTT.

The chain combines TRBV19 with TRBJ1-5; the D gene is possibly TRBD1 (5 bases). Trimming removed 4 bases from V and 6 bases from J, with 16 bases in between. The CDR3 runs to 15 residues. Germline-derived CDR1 and CDR2 are LNHDA and SQIVND (reference sequence). The chain's CDR3 is CASSTPWGKSQPQHF. In DNA, the CDR3 is TGTGCCAGTAGTACCCCATGGGGGAAAAGTCAGCCCCAGCATTTT.